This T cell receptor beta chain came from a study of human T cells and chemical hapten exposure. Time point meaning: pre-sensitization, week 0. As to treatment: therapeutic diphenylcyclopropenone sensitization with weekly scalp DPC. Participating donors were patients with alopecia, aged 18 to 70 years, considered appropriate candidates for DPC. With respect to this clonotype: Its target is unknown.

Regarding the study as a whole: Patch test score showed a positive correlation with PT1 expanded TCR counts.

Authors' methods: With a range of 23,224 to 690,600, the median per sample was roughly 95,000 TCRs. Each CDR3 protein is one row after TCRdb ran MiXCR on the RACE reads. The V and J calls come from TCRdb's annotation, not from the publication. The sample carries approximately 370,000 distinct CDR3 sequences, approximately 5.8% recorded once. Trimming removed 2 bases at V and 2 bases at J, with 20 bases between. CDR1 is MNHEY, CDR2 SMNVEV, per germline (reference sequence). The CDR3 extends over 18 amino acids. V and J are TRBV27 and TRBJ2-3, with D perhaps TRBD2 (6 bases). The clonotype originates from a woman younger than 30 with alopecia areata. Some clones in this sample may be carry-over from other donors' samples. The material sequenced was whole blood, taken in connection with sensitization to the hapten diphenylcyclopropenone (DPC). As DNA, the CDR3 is TGTGCCAGCAGTTTAGTCGGGTCGGAGGGCTTTATCACAGATACGCAGTATTTT. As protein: CASSLVGSEGFITDTQYF.